These 6 T cell receptor beta chains were sequenced from one sample in a study of T cell responses to AZD1222 COVID-19 vaccine. Method: immunoSEQ multiplex PCR; TCRdb's copy keeps in-frame clones and lacks some. The profile shows some 120,000 clones, about 90% of them singletons. The sample was peripheral blood, taken on day 0 of AZD1222 vaccination. Receptor source: an adult in good health.

The chain has TRBV28 and TRBJ1-3; no clear D. Germline V gene data show CDR1 as MDHEN and CDR2 as SYDVKM. Trimming pared 4 bases from V and 4 bases from J, leaving 5 bases between. The CDR3 loop spans 12 amino acids. CDR3 region: CASSYRGNTIYF. CDR3 coding DNA: TGTGCCAGCAGTTACCGGGGAAACACCATATATTTT.

This chain joins TRBV13 and TRBJ2-7; D unresolved. Germline-derived CDR1 and CDR2 are PRHDT and FYEKMQ (reference sequence). This CDR3 comprises 13 residues. Trimming cost V 5 bases and J 7 bases, with 15 bases left between them. The CDR3 region has the DNA TGTGCCAGCAGCCTATCCCGGCTGGAGGAGCAGTACTTC. Encoded protein: CASSLSRLEEQYF.

The genes are TRBV7-2 and TRBJ2-7; D is unclear. The CDR3 is made up of 14 amino acids. Trimming cost V 2 bases and J 2 bases, with 10 bases left between them. Germline lookup yields CDR1 SGHTA and CDR2 FQGNSA. CDR3 protein: CASSLSPSTYEQYF. The CDR3 DNA reads as TGTGCCAGCAGCTTATCCCCCAGCACCTACGAGCAGTACTTC. The whole variable domain, filled in from reference TRBV7-2 and TRBJ2-7, reads GAGVSQSPSNKVTEKGKDVELRCDPISGHTALYWYRQSLGQGLEFLIYFQGNSAPDKSGLPSDRFSAERTGGSVSTLTIQRTQQEDSAVYLCASSLSPSTYEQYFGPGTRLTVT.

This chain connects TRBV13 to TRBJ2-1; D not certain. Germline CDR1 and CDR2: PRHDT and FYEKMQ (reference sequence). The CDR3 consists of 15 residues. V was pared by 5 bases and J by 2 bases, with 13 bases between. The chain's CDR3 is CASSQPGSTYNEQFF. The CDR3 DNA sequence: TGTGCCAGCAGCCAACCCGGCTCCACCTACAATGAGCAGTTCTTC.

The chain carries TRBV2 and TRBJ1-5; 7 nucleotides agree with TRBD1. The CDR3 length is 12 residues. Germline CDR1 SNHLY, CDR2 FYNNEI. V lost 8 bases, J lost 9 bases, and 7 bases stayed unmatched. CDR3 bases: TGTGCCAGCCAACGACAGGGCTCGCCCCAGCATTTT. Translated: CASQRQGSPQHF.

The V call is TRBV6-5, the J call TRBJ2-7; D may be TRBD1 (6 bases). Looked up from germline, CDR1 is MNHEY and CDR2 is SVGAGI. V was shortened by 10 bases and J by 1 base, with 11 bases between the two germline ends. The CDR3 length is 12 residues. The CDR3 reads CATRQDSYEQYF. The CDR3 nucleotides read TGTGCCACTCGACAGGATTCCTACGAGCAGTACTTC.